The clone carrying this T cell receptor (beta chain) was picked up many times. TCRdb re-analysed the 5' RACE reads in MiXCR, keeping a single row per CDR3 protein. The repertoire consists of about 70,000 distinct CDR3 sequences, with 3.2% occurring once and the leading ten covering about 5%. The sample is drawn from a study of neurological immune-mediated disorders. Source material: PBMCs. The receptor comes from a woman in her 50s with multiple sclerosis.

CDR3 amino acids: CASSKGPSNEKLFF. The CDR3 DNA sequence: TGTGCCAGCAGTAAGGGGCCAAGTAATGAAAAACTGTTTTTT. The genes are TRBV12-3 or TRBV12-4 and TRBJ1-4; a possible D gene is TRBD1 (5 bases). The V and J ends lost 5 bases and 4 bases respectively, with 11 bases between them. The CDR3 sequence is 14 residues long.